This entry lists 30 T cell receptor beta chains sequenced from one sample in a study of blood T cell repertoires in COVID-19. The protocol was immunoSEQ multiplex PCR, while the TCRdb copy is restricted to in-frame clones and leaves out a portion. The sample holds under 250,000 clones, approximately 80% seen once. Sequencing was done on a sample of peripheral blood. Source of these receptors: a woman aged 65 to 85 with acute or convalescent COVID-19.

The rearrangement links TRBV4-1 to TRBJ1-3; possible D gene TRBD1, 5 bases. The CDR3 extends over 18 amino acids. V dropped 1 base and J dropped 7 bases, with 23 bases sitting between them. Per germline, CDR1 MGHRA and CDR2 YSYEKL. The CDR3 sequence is CASSQGGAWGVRGNTIYF. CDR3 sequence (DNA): TGCGCCAGCAGCCAAGGCGGAGCCTGGGGGGTTCGAGGGAACACCATATATTTT.

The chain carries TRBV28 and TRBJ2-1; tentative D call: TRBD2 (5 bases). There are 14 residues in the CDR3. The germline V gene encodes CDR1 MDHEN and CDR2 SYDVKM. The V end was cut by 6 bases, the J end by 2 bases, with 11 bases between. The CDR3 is CASSPPGTYNEQFF. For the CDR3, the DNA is TGTGCCAGCAGCCCACCGGGGACCTACAATGAGCAGTTCTTC.

The CDR3 spells CASSQVGGGAQETQYF. CDR3 DNA sequence: TGTGCCAGCAGCCAAGTCGGTGGGGGGGCCCAAGAGACCCAGTACTTC. The chain uses TRBV4-2 and TRBJ2-5; weak D call: TRBD2 (7 bases). The CDR3 loop spans 16 amino acids. V lost 1 base and J lost 1, with 13 bases in between. Per the germline V gene, CDR1 is LGHNA and CDR2 is YNFKEQ.

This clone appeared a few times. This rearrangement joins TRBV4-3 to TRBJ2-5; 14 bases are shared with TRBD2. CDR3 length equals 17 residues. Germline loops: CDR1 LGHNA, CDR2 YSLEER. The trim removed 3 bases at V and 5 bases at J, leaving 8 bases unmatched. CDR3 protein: CASSQGTSGGSWETQYF. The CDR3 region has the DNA TGCGCCAGCAGCCAGGGGACTAGCGGGGGTTCGTGGGAGACCCAGTACTTC.

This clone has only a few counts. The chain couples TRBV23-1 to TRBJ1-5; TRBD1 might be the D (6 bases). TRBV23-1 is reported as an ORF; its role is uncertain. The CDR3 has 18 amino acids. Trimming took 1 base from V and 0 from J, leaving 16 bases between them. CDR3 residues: CASSQLWGGHYSNQPQHF. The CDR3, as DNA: TGCGCCAGCAGTCAATTATGGGGGGGACATTATAGCAATCAGCCCCAGCATTTT.

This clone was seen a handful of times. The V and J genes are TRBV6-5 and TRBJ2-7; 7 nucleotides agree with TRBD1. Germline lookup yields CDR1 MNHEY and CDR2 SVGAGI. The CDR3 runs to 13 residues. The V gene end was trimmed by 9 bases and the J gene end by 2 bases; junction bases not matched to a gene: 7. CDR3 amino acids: CASRRQGAYEQYF. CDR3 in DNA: TGTGCCAGTAGGCGTCAGGGGGCCTACGAGCAGTACTTC.

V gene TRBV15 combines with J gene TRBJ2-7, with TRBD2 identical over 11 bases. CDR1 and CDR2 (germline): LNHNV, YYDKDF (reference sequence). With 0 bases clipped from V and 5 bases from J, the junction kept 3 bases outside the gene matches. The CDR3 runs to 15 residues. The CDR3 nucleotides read TGTGCCACCAGCAGAGATAGACTAGCGGGGAACGAGCAGTACTTC. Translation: CATSRDRLAGNEQYF.

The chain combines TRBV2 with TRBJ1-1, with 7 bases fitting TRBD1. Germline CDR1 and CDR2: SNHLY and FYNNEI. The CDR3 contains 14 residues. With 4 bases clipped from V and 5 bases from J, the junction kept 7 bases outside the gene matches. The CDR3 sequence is CASSADRTYTEAFF. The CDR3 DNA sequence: TGTGCCAGCAGTGCGGACAGGACTTATACTGAAGCTTTCTTT. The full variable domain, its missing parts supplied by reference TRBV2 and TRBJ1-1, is EPEVTQTPSHQVTQMGQEVILRCVPISNHLYFYWYRQILGQKVEFLVSFYNNEISEKSEIFDDQFSVERPDGSNFTLKIRSTKLEDSAMYFCASSADRTYTEAFFGQGTRLTVV.

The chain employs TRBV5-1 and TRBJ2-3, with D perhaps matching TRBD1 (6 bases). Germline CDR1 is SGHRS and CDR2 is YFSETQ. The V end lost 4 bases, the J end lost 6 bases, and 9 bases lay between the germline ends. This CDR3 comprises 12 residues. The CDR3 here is CASSAGVDTQYF. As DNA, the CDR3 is TGCGCCAGCAGCGCAGGGGTCGATACGCAGTATTTT.

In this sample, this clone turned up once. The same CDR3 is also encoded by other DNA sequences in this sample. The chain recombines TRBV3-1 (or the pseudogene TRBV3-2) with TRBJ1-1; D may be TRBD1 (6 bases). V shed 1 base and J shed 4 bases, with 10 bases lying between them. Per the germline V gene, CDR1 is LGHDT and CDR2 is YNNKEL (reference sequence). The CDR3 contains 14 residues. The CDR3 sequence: CASSQGGGVTEAFF. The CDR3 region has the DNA TGTGCCAGCAGCCAAGGGGGGGGCGTCACTGAAGCTTTCTTT.

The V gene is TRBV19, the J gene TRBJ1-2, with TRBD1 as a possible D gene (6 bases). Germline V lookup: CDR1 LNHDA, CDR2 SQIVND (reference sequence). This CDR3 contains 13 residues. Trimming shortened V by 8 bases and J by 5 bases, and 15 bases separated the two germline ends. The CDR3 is CASSEGGAYGYTF. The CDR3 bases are TGTGCCAGTTCTGAAGGGGGGGCTTATGGCTACACCTTC.

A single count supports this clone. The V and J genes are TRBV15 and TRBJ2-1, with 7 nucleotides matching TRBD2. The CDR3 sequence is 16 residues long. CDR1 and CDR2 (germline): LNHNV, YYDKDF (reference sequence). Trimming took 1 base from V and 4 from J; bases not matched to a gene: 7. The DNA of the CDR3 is TGTGCCACCAGCAGAGGGGCTAGCGGAGCATACAATGAGCAGTTCTTC. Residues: CATSRGASGAYNEQFF.

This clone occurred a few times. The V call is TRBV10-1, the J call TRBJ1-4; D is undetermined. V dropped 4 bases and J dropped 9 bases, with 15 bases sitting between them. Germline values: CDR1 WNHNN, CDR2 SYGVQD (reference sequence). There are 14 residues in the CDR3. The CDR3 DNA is TGCGCCAGCAGTGGGGGAGTGGTACCCAAAAAACTGTTTTTT. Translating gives CASSGGVVPKKLFF.

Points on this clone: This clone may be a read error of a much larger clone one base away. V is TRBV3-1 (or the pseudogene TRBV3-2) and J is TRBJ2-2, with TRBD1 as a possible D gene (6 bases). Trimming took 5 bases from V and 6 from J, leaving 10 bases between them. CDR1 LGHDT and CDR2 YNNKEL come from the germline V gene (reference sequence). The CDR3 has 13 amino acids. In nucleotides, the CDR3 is TGTGCCAGCAGCTACAGGGACCCCGGGGAGCTGTTTTTT. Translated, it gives CASSYRDPGELFF.

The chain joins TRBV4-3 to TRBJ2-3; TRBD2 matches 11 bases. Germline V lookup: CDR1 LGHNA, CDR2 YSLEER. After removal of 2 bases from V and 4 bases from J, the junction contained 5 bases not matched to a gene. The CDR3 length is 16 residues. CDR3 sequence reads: CASSQNSGGASDTQYF. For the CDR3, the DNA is TGCGCCAGCAGCCAAAATAGCGGGGGGGCTTCAGATACGCAGTATTTT.

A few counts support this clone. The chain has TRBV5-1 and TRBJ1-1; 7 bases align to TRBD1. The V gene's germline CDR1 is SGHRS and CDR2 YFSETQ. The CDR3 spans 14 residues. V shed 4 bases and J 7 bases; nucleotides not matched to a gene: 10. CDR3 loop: CASSLTGEGVEAFF. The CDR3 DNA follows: TGCGCCAGCAGCCTTACAGGGGAAGGGGTTGAAGCTTTCTTT.

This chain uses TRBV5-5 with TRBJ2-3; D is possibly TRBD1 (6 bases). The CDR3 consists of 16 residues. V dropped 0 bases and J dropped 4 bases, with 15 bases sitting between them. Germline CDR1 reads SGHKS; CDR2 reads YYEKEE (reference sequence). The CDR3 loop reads CASSLDGRGSADTQYF. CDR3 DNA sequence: TGTGCCAGCAGCTTGGATGGTAGGGGGTCGGCAGATACGCAGTATTTT.

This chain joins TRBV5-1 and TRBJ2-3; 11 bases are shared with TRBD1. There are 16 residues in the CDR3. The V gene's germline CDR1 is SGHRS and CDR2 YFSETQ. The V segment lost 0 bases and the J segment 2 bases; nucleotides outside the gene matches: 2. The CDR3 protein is CASSLGGQGATDTQYF. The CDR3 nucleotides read TGCGCCAGCAGCTTGGGAGGACAGGGGGCCACAGATACGCAGTATTTT. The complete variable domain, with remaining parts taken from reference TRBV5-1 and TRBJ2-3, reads KAGVTQTPRYLIKTRGQQVTLSCSPISGHRSVSWYQQTPGQGLQFLFEYFSETQRNKGNFPGRFSGRQFSNSRSEMNVSTLELGDSALYLCASSLGGQGATDTQYFGPGTRLTVL.

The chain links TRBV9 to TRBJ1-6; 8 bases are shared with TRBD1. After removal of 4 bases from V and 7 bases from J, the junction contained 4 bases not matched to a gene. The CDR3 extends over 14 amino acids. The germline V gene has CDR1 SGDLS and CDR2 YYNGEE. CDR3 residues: CASSPGGLNSPLHF. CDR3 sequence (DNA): TGTGCCAGCAGCCCAGGGGGCTTAAATTCACCCCTCCACTTT.

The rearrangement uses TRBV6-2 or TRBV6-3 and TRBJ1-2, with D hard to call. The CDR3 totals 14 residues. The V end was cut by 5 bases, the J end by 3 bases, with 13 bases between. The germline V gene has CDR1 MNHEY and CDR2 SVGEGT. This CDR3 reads CASSVRHGYYGYTF. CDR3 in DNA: TGTGCCAGCAGTGTACGACACGGCTACTATGGCTACACCTTC.

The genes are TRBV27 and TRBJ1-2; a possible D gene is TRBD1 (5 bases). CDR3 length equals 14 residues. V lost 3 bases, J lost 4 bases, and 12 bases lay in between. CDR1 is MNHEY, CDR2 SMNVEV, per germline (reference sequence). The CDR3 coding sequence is TGTGCCAGCAGTTTCTTGGCAGGGCCCTATGGCTACACCTTC. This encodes CASSFLAGPYGYTF.

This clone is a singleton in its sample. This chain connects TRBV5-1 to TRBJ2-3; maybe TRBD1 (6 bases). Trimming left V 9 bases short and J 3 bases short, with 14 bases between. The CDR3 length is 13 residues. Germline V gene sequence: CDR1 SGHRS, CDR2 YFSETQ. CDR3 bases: TGCGCCACCATCACACAGGGAACAGATACGCAGTATTTT. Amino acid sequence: CATITQGTDTQYF. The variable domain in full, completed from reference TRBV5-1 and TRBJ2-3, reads KAGVTQTPRYLIKTRGQQVTLSCSPISGHRSVSWYQQTPGQGLQFLFEYFSETQRNKGNFPGRFSGRQFSNSRSEMNVSTLELGDSALYLCATITQGTDTQYFGPGTRLTVL.

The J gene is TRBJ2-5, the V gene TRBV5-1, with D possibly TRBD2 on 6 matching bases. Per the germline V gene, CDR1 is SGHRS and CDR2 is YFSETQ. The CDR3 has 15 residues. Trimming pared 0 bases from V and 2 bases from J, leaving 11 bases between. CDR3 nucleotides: TGCGCCAGCAGCTTGGCTCCGGGGGTGCAAGAGACCCAGTACTTC. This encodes CASSLAPGVQETQYF.

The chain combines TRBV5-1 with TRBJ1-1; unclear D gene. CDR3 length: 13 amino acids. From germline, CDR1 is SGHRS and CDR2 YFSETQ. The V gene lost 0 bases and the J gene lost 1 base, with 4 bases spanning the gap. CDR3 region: CASSLGANTEAFF. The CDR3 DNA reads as TGCGCCAGCAGCTTGGGCGCGAACACTGAAGCTTTCTTT. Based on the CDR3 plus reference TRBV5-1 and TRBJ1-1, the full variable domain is KAGVTQTPRYLIKTRGQQVTLSCSPISGHRSVSWYQQTPGQGLQFLFEYFSETQRNKGNFPGRFSGRQFSNSRSEMNVSTLELGDSALYLCASSLGANTEAFFGQGTRLTVV.

The CDR3 nucleotides are TGTGCCAGCAGCTCGACAGGGCTCTATGGCTACACCTTC. Its translation is CASSSTGLYGYTF. The gene calls are TRBV7-2 and TRBJ1-2, with 7 bases fitting TRBD1. V was clipped by 4 bases and J by 4 bases; unmatched bases: 3. From germline, CDR1 is SGHTA and CDR2 FQGNSA. The CDR3 covers 13 residues. Filled out from reference TRBV7-2 and TRBJ1-2, the complete variable domain reads GAGVSQSPSNKVTEKGKDVELRCDPISGHTALYWYRQSLGQGLEFLIYFQGNSAPDKSGLPSDRFSAERTGGSVSTLTIQRTQQEDSAVYLCASSSTGLYGYTFGSGTRLTVV.

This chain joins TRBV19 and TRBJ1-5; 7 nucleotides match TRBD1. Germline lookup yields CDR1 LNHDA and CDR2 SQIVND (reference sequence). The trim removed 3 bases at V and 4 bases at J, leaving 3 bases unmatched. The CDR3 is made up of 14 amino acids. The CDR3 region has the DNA TGTGCCAGTAGTATCCGGGACAGTAATCAGCCCCAGCATTTT. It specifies CASSIRDSNQPQHF.

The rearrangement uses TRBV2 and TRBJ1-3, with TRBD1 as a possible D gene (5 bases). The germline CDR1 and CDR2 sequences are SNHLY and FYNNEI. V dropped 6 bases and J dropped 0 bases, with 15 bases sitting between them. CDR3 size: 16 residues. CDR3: CASRPFSGISGNTIYF. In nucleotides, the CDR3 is TGTGCCAGCAGGCCATTTTCAGGGATCTCTGGAAACACCATATATTTT.

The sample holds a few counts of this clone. This CDR3 reads CASSQGSGTLGSYEQYF. CDR3 sequence (DNA): TGTGCCAGCAGCCAAGGATCCGGGACTCTTGGCTCCTACGAGCAGTACTTC. The V gene is TRBV4-2, the J gene TRBJ2-7; tentatively, D is TRBD2 (6 bases). The germline V gene has CDR1 LGHNA and CDR2 YNFKEQ. V was clipped by 1 base and J by 0 bases, with 16 bases between them. The CDR3 has 17 residues.

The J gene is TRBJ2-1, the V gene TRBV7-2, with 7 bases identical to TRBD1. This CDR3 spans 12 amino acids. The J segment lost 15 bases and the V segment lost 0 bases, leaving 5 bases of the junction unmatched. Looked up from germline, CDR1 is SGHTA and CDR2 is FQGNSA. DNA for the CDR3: TGTGCCAGCAGCTTAGCCGGGACAGAACGGTTCTTC. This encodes CASSLAGTERFF.

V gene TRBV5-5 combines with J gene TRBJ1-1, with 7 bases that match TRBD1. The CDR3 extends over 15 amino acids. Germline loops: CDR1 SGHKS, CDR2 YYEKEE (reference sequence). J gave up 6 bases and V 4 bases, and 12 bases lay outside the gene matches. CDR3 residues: CASSPTGVKGAEAFF. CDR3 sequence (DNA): TGTGCCAGCAGCCCCACAGGGGTAAAAGGCGCTGAAGCTTTCTTT.